What follows are 8 T cell receptor beta chains derived from one specimen sequenced in a study of T cells in Graves' hyperthyroidism and ophthalmopathy. Using RNA transcripts as the source, TCR beta CDR3 regions were amplified. When the TCR CDR3 underwent first-round RT-PCR, the HTBI primer set was used. MiXCR, applied by TCRdb to the multiplex PCR reads, yields one record per CDR3 protein. Among about 210,000 distinct CDR3 sequences listed, roughly a sixth were seen once. Specimen: blood. The receptor source for this set is a man aged 50 or older with Graves' hyperthyroidism.

This clonotype was counted only a few times. The chain has TRBV24-1 and TRBJ2-3; 12 nucleotides agree with TRBD1. Germline V gives CDR1 KGHDR, CDR2 SFDVKD. This CDR3 is built from 20 residues. The ends lost 0 bases at V and 0 bases at J; junction bases unmatched: 9. CDR3 DNA sequence: TGTGCCACCAGTGATTTGGAACCGGGACAGGGGGCCTATAGCACAGATACGCAGTATTTT. It translates to CATSDLEPGQGAYSTDTQYF.

This clonotype was seen at least ten times. The chain is built from TRBV28 and TRBJ1-4; 7 nucleotides align to TRBD1. With 4 bases clipped from V and 6 bases from J, the junction kept 8 bases outside the gene matches. This CDR3 region has 15 residues. Per the germline V gene, CDR1 is MDHEN and CDR2 is SYDVKM. The CDR3 DNA reads TGTGCCAGCAGTTCCAACAGGGGATATTATGAAAAACTGTTTTTT. Protein sequence: CASSSNRGYYEKLFF.

This clonotype has at least ten counts. The chain joins TRBV7-9 to TRBJ1-1; TRBD1 matches 8 bases. The length of the CDR3 is 16 residues. CDR1 and CDR2 (germline): SEHNR, FQNEAQ (reference sequence). Germline trimming cut 5 bases from V and 6 bases from J; bases unmatched to any gene: 14. The CDR3 DNA reads TGTGCCAGCAGCCGGTGGACAGGGACTCAGGGTCCTGAAGCTTTCTTT. As protein: CASSRWTGTQGPEAFF.

Only a few counts were recorded for this clonotype. The chain links TRBV9 to TRBJ2-5; possible D gene TRBD1, 5 bases. The V gene lost 0 bases and the J gene lost 4 bases, with 7 bases spanning the gap. The CDR3 extends over 13 amino acids. The germline V gene has CDR1 SGDLS and CDR2 YYNGEE. CDR3 nucleotide sequence: TGTGCCAGCAGCGTAGACCAGGGAGAGACCCAGTACTTC. It codes for CASSVDQGETQYF.

This clonotype was seen at least ten times. V and J are TRBV7-9 and TRBJ2-2, with 13 positions matching TRBD2. This CDR3 has 15 amino acids. Germline lookup yields CDR1 SEHNR and CDR2 FQNEAQ (reference sequence). J gave up 7 bases and V 6 bases, and 5 bases lay outside the gene matches. In nucleotides, the CDR3 is TGTGCCAGCAGGCCGGGACTAGCGGGAATCGGGGAGCTGTTTTTT. Translated: CASRPGLAGIGELFF.

This clonotype appeared many times. This chain joins TRBV27 and TRBJ2-7; the D gene is possibly TRBD1 (7 bases). This CDR3 has 13 residues. CDR1 is MNHEY and CDR2 is SMNVEV in the germline V gene (reference sequence). V gave up 4 bases and J gave up 5 bases, with 12 bases separating them. Here the CDR3 DNA reads TGTGCCAGCAGTTCAGGGGGGTTTGACGAGCAGTACTTC. This sequence encodes CASSSGGFDEQYF.

This clonotype was counted ten times or more. The chain is built from TRBV9 and TRBJ2-5, with 9 bases lining up with TRBD2. Germline CDR1 is SGDLS and CDR2 is YYNGEE. Trimming cost V 0 bases and J 5 bases; bases outside gene matches: 5. The CDR3 has 15 amino acids. The DNA for the CDR3 is TGTGCCAGCAGCGTAGAAGGACTAGCGAGGGAGACCCAGTACTTC. Residues: CASSVEGLARETQYF.

This clonotype was seen a few times. The V call is TRBV28, the J call TRBJ1-5; 7 bases fit TRBD1. V was clipped by 10 bases and J by 4 bases; unmatched bases: 16. The CDR3 is made up of 16 amino acids. Germline CDR1 MDHEN, CDR2 SYDVKM. CDR3 protein: CATTKTGSRANQPQHF. The CDR3 nucleotides are TGTGCCACCACGAAGACAGGGAGTCGGGCGAATCAGCCCCAGCATTTT.